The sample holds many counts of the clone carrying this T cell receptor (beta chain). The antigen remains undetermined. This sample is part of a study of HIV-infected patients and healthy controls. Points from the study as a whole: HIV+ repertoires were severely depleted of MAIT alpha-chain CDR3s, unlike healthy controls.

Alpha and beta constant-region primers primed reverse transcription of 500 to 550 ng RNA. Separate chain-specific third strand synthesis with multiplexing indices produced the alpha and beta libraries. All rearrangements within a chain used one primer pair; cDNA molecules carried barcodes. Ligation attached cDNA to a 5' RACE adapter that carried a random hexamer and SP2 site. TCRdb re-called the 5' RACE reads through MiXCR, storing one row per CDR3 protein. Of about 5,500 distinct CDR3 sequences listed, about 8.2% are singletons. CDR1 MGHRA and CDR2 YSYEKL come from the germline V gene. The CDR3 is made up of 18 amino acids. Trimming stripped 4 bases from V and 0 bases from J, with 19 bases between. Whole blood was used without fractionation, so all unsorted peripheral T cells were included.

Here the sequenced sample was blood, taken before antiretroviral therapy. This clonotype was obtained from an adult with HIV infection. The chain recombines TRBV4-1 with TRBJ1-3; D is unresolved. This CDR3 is CASSLAQTYGYSGNTIYF. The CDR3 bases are TGCGCCAGCAGCCTCGCCCAAACCTATGGTTACTCTGGAAACACCATATATTTT.